Below are 14 T cell receptor beta chains sequenced from a single sample in a study of blood T cell repertoires in COVID-19. The assay was immunoSEQ multiplex PCR, and TCRdb's table has in-frame clones only and misses some. The table shows a few hundred thousand clones, with roughly 89% occurring only once. Sequencing was performed on peripheral blood. These receptors were taken from a woman in her forties who had recovered from COVID-19.

The gene calls are TRBV5-1 and TRBJ2-2; tentative D call: TRBD1 (6 bases). V lost 1 base, J lost 8 bases, and 12 bases lay in between. The CDR3 covers 14 residues. Germline V gene data show CDR1 as SGHRS and CDR2 as YFSETQ. Written as DNA, the CDR3 is TGCGCCAGCAGCTTGAACAGGGCAATGGGGGAGCTGTTTTTT. Its protein is CASSLNRAMGELFF.

The CDR3 DNA sequence: TGTGCCAGCGCCCGGGACAGAACTAATGAAAAACTGTTTTTT. It is translated as CASARDRTNEKLFF. The gene calls are TRBV27 and TRBJ1-4, with 7 nucleotides matching TRBD1. Germline assignment: CDR1 MNHEY and CDR2 SMNVEV (reference sequence). The CDR3 is made up of 14 amino acids. V trimming: 8 bases; J trimming: 1 base; junction bases outside the gene matches: 4. Using reference TRBV27 and TRBJ1-4 for the parts outside the CDR3, the full variable domain is EAQVTQNPRYLITVTGKKLTVTCSQNMNHEYMSWYRQDPGLGLRQIYYSMNVEVTDKGDVPEGYKVSRKEKRNFPLILESPSPNQTSLYFCASARDRTNEKLFFGSGTQLSVL.

The chain combines TRBV10-1 with TRBJ2-2; weak D call: TRBD2 (5 bases). From germline, CDR1 is WNHNN and CDR2 SYGVQD (reference sequence). Between the trimmed V and J ends, which lost 4 bases and 6 bases, there was a span of 12 bases. This CDR3 has 14 amino acids. CDR3 nucleotides: TGCGCCAGCAGTGGGGCGCGAGCGGCCGGGGAGCTGTTTTTT. Protein sequence: CASSGARAAGELFF.

The chain uses TRBV27 and TRBJ1-4; 8 bases map to TRBD1. Germline V gene sequence: CDR1 MNHEY, CDR2 SMNVEV (reference sequence). This CDR3 comprises 17 residues. V shed 5 bases, J shed 7 bases, and the junction held 15 bases outside the gene matches. The CDR3 sequence is CASSADRVGRRSEKLFF. The CDR3 region has the DNA TGTGCCAGCAGTGCGGACAGGGTGGGCCGGCGGTCTGAAAAACTGTTTTTT.

This clone appeared a single time. The chain couples TRBV6-1 to TRBJ2-1, with 12 positions matching TRBD2. The CDR3 has 18 amino acids. V gave up 3 bases and J gave up 3 bases; unmatched junction bases: 9. Per the germline V gene, CDR1 is MNHNS and CDR2 is SASEGT. CDR3: CASSDPSTSGRLYNEQFF. The CDR3 DNA sequence: TGTGCCAGCAGTGACCCTTCTACTAGCGGGAGGCTCTACAATGAGCAGTTCTTC.

V and J are TRBV6-5 and TRBJ2-3; 9 nucleotides line up with TRBD2. Germline assignment: CDR1 MNHEY and CDR2 SVGAGI. This CDR3 has 16 residues. Trimming took 0 bases from V and 5 from J; bases not matched to a gene: 6. CDR3 bases: TGTGCCAGCAGTTACTCGGCGGGAGGGCCAAGAGATACGCAGTATTTT. This codes for CASSYSAGGPRDTQYF.

This sequence joins TRBV27 and TRBJ2-3; 10 bases line up with TRBD2. Unmatched junction bases numbered 5, after V lost 5 bases and J lost 3 bases. The CDR3 is made up of 15 amino acids. The germline V gene encodes CDR1 MNHEY and CDR2 SMNVEV (reference sequence). As DNA, the CDR3 is TGTGCCAGCAGTAGTCAACTAGCGGGGACAGATACGCAGTATTTT. As protein: CASSSQLAGTDTQYF.

Only a few counts were recorded for this clone. The chain is built from TRBV28 and TRBJ2-7; 9 bases agree with TRBD1. This CDR3 has 15 amino acids. V trimming: 4 bases; J trimming: 3 bases; junction bases outside the gene matches: 7. Germline V gene sequence: CDR1 MDHEN, CDR2 SYDVKM. The CDR3 reads CASSSSGTGFYEQYF. The CDR3 DNA is TGTGCCAGCAGTTCGTCCGGGACAGGGTTCTACGAGCAGTACTTC.

The chain has TRBV19 and TRBJ2-1; 11 bases align to TRBD1. Per germline, CDR1 LNHDA and CDR2 SQIVND (reference sequence). Germline trimming cut 6 bases from V and 7 bases from J; bases unmatched to any gene: 11. The CDR3 contains 16 residues. The DNA of the CDR3 is TGTGCCAGTAGCCGGGAGGGGACAGGGGGGAGGAATGAGCAGTTCTTC. Translating it yields CASSREGTGGRNEQFF.

DNA for the CDR3: TGCGCCAGCAGCTTGGGAGTCTATGGTCCCCTTAGTGGGGAGCTGTTTTTT. It specifies CASSLGVYGPLSGELFF. This chain connects TRBV5-1 to TRBJ2-2, with D unresolved. The ends were cut back, 0 bases at V and 8 bases at J, with 20 bases in the middle. Per germline, CDR1 SGHRS and CDR2 YFSETQ. CDR3 length equals 17 residues.

The table lists this clone with a few counts. The chain recombines TRBV6-1 with TRBJ2-1; the D is unclear. This CDR3 spans 11 amino acids. CDR1 and CDR2 (germline): MNHNS, SASEGT. The germline V and J ends were trimmed by 3 bases and 15 bases, with 12 bases remaining between them. CDR3 loop: CASSDSIYPFF. The CDR3 region has the DNA TGTGCCAGCAGTGATAGTATTTATCCGTTCTTC.

The CDR3 reads CASSLGAGKIEAFF. DNA for the CDR3: TGTGCCAGCAGCTTGGGGGCAGGGAAGATTGAAGCTTTCTTT. The V gene is TRBV5-5, the J gene TRBJ1-1, with D maybe TRBD1 (5 bases). Germline lookup yields CDR1 SGHKS and CDR2 YYEKEE (reference sequence). The ends were cut back, 0 bases at V and 7 bases at J, with 13 bases in the middle. The CDR3 has 14 residues. Looking up the rest from reference TRBV5-5 and TRBJ1-1 gives the full variable domain: DAGVTQSPTHLIKTRGQQVTLRCSPISGHKSVSWYQQVLGQGPQFIFQYYEKEERGRGNFPDRFSARQFPNYSSELNVNALLLGDSALYLCASSLGAGKIEAFFGQGTRLTVV.

The chain recombines TRBV6-5 with TRBJ1-4; tentative D call: TRBD1 (5 bases). Germline V gene sequence: CDR1 MNHEY, CDR2 SVGAGI. The CDR3 is made up of 14 amino acids. The V gene lost 5 bases and the J gene lost 5 bases, with 12 bases spanning the gap. The CDR3 sequence: CASSPDPGNEKLFF. CDR3 bases: TGTGCCAGCAGTCCCGATCCAGGGAATGAAAAACTGTTTTTT.

The CDR3 protein is CASSQDAGTAPREQYF. CDR3 DNA: TGTGCCAGCAGCCAAGATGCCGGGACAGCGCCTAGGGAGCAGTACTTC. V gene TRBV4-2 combines with J gene TRBJ2-7, with 7 nucleotides matching TRBD1. Germline loops: CDR1 LGHNA, CDR2 YNFKEQ. The CDR3 sequence is 16 residues long. V was pared by 0 bases and J by 7 bases, with 12 bases of the junction left unmatched.